Each of the 23 T cell receptor beta chains below was sequenced from the same sample in a study of blood T cells in healthy people across ages. A J-beta primer mix and a sample-barcoded 5' primer were used in a second PCR of roughly 6 to 12 cycles. TCRdb fed the 5' RACE reads into MiXCR, producing one record per CDR3 protein. The table shows 1.8 million or so distinct CDR3 sequences, with around 42% occurring only once. Sequencing input: blood. The receptors come from a human donor in good health.

CDR3 in DNA: TGTGCCAGCAGTTGGGAGGGAATGGATTCACCCCTCCACTTT. As protein: CASSWEGMDSPLHF. This chain links TRBV12-3 or TRBV12-4 with TRBJ1-6; D is undetermined. Trimming took 4 bases from V and 8 from J, leaving 12 bases between them. This CDR3 is built from 14 residues.

The CDR3: CASSLGSFSPYEQYF. The CDR3 nucleotides read TGTGCCAGCAGTTTAGGGTCATTTTCGCCCTACGAGCAGTACTTC. This rearrangement joins TRBV12-3 or TRBV12-4 to TRBJ2-7; D unclear. The CDR3 has 15 amino acids. The germline V and J ends were trimmed by 1 base and 2 bases, with 12 bases remaining between them.

The table lists this clonotype with many counts. This chain joins TRBV20-1 and TRBJ2-5, with 8 bases matching TRBD2. The CDR3 runs to 16 residues. Germline V gene sequence: CDR1 DFQATT, CDR2 SNEGSKA (reference sequence). V trimming: 8 bases; J trimming: 1 base; junction bases outside the gene matches: 15. In nucleotides, the CDR3 is TGCAGTTTCTCCGGGACTAGTGAAGGAACCCAAGAGACCCAGTACTTC. Protein: CSFSGTSEGTQETQYF.

The chain uses TRBV28 and TRBJ2-1; D uncertain. CDR1 and CDR2 (germline): MDHEN, SYDVKM. The CDR3 sequence is 13 residues long. Trimming removed 3 bases at V and 6 bases at J, with 9 bases between. The CDR3 spells CASSFDATNEQFF. The CDR3 DNA reads as TGTGCCAGCAGTTTTGACGCCACCAATGAGCAGTTCTTC.

This clonotype was seen repeatedly, ten times or more. This sequence joins TRBV5-1 and TRBJ2-1, with 8 bases lining up with TRBD2. Germline V lookup: CDR1 SGHRS, CDR2 YFSETQ. This CDR3 is 15 amino acids long. The junction had 3 bases not matched to a gene; V was cut back by 1 base and J by 3 bases. CDR3 in DNA: TGCGCCAGCAGCTTGAGAGCGGGGGTCTACAATGAGCAGTTCTTC. It is translated as CASSLRAGVYNEQFF.

The table lists this clonotype with many counts. An end of the junction does not agree with germline; a read error may underlie this. The V and J genes are TRBV5-1 and TRBJ2-7; the match to TRBD1 covers 7 bases. CDR1 is SGHRS and CDR2 is YFSETQ in the germline V gene. This CDR3 is 14 amino acids long. As DNA, the CDR3 is TGTGCCAGCAGTTTAGACAGGGTCTCCTACGAGCAGTACTTC. This codes for CASSLDRVSYEQYF. Together with reference TRBV5-1 and TRBJ2-7, the CDR3 gives the full variable domain: KAGVTQTPRYLIKTRGQQVTLSCSPISGHRSVSWYQQTPGQGLQFLFEYFSETQRNKGNFPGRFSGRQFSNSRSEMNVSTLELGDSALYLCASSLDRVSYEQYFGPGTRLTVT.

This clonotype was counted only a few times. The V call is TRBV10-3, the J call TRBJ2-1, with 8 bases identical to TRBD1. Germline CDR1 reads ENHRY; CDR2 reads SYGVKD. CDR3 length: 14 amino acids. V shed 2 bases and J 6 bases; nucleotides not matched to a gene: 3. The chain's CDR3 is CAISEQQGVNEQFF. In DNA, the CDR3 is TGTGCCATCAGTGAGCAACAGGGGGTCAATGAGCAGTTCTTC.

The chain uses TRBV6-5 and TRBJ1-5, with TRBD1 matching over 12 bases. The CDR3 is made up of 16 amino acids. Germline assignment: CDR1 MNHEY and CDR2 SVGAGI. Trimming cost V 8 bases and J 6 bases; bases outside gene matches: 11. The chain's CDR3 is CASGGDRGHGVQPQHF. The CDR3 DNA is TGTGCCAGCGGAGGGGACAGGGGGCATGGGGTTCAGCCCCAGCATTTT.

This sequence joins TRBV27 and TRBJ2-3; tentatively, D is TRBD1 or TRBD2 (6 bases each). The V end lost 2 bases, the J end lost 2 bases, and 14 bases lay between the germline ends. The CDR3 is made up of 16 amino acids. Per germline, CDR1 MNHEY and CDR2 SMNVEV (reference sequence). The CDR3 DNA reads TGTGCCAGCAGTTTAGGGCCGGGGGCTACCACAGATACGCAGTATTTT. It translates to CASSLGPGATTDTQYF.

The chain has TRBV12-5 and TRBJ2-3; D is possibly TRBD1 (6 bases). Germline CDR1 and CDR2: LGHNT and FRNRAP. Trimming stripped 4 bases from V and 0 bases from J, with 29 bases between. The CDR3 spans 21 residues. The CDR3 coding sequence is TGTGCTAGTGGTTGGACCCTAGGACAGCGACTTTCTAACTCTAGCACAGATACGCAGTATTTT. As protein: CASGWTLGQRLSNSSTDTQYF.

The chain recombines TRBV20-1 with TRBJ2-5; perhaps TRBD1 as D (6 bases). The V end was cut by 0 bases, the J end by 0 bases, with 11 bases between. The CDR3 consists of 15 residues. Germline CDR1 DFQATT, CDR2 SNEGSKA (reference sequence). The CDR3 region has the DNA TGCAGTGCTAGAGATTTGCAGGGGTACCAAGAGACCCAGTACTTC. This gives the protein CSARDLQGYQETQYF.

This sequence joins TRBV29-1 and TRBJ2-3; D is undetermined. The CDR3 is made up of 13 amino acids. V lost 5 bases and J 2 bases, leaving 11 bases between the germline ends. Per germline, CDR1 SQVTM and CDR2 ANQGSEA. The CDR3 sequence is CSVSVQHTDTQYF. CDR3 nucleotide sequence: TGCAGCGTTTCTGTGCAGCACACAGATACGCAGTATTTT.

This clonotype was detected many times. This chain connects TRBV7-9 to TRBJ2-7; 9 nucleotides match TRBD1. Germline CDR1 and CDR2: SEHNR and FQNEAQ (reference sequence). Trimming took 5 bases from V and 0 from J; bases not matched to a gene: 5. CDR3 size: 15 residues. The CDR3 bases are TGTGCCAGCAGCCCCGGGACAGGGAACTCCTACGAGCAGTACTTC. Residues: CASSPGTGNSYEQYF. The variable domain in full, completed from reference TRBV7-9 and TRBJ2-7, reads DTGVSQNPRHKITKRGQNVTFRCDPISEHNRLYWYRQTLGQGPEFLTYFQNEAQLEKSRLLSDRFSAERPKGSFSTLEIQRTEQGDSAMYLCASSPGTGNSYEQYFGPGTRLTVT.

This clonotype has a handful of counts. The J gene is TRBJ1-5, the V gene TRBV7-2, with D tentatively TRBD1 (5 bases). The V and J ends lost 2 bases and 3 bases respectively, with 17 bases between them. Per the germline V gene, CDR1 is SGHTA and CDR2 is FQGNSA. This CDR3 comprises 17 residues. The CDR3 sequence: CASSLMAGGAYNQPQHF. The CDR3 DNA reads as TGTGCCAGCAGCTTAATGGCGGGGGGTGCTTACAATCAGCCCCAGCATTTT.

This clonotype was seen repeatedly, ten times or more. J is TRBJ2-3 and V is TRBV15; no clear D gene. Looked up from germline, CDR1 is LNHNV and CDR2 is YYDKDF (reference sequence). Trimming removed 9 bases from V and 4 bases from J, with 23 bases in between. The CDR3 totals 16 residues. CDR3 DNA: TGTGCCACGGCGGATTCCAGTAGTAAAAAGGCAGATACGCAGTATTTT. It specifies CATADSSSKKADTQYF.

Many counts were recorded for this clonotype. This chain links TRBV11-2 with TRBJ2-3; D gene ambiguous. This CDR3 comprises 14 residues. From germline, CDR1 is SGHAT and CDR2 FQNNGV. The V end was cut by 0 bases, the J end by 6 bases, with 10 bases between. In nucleotides, the CDR3 is TGTGCCAGCAGCTTAGATGATTATTATGATACGCAGTATTTT. As protein: CASSLDDYYDTQYF.

The chain employs TRBV5-1 and TRBJ2-1; D call uncertain. CDR3 length: 16 amino acids. Trimming stripped 0 bases from V and 0 bases from J, with 10 bases between. The germline V gene encodes CDR1 SGHRS and CDR2 YFSETQ. CDR3 loop: CASSLEVRSSYNEQFF. The CDR3 region has the DNA TGCGCCAGCAGCTTGGAGGTCCGGAGCTCCTACAATGAGCAGTTCTTC.

The sample holds a few counts of this clonotype. This chain joins TRBV6-5 and TRBJ2-7; 9 bases map to TRBD2. The assigned J gene may be wrong: the sequence end matches TRBJ2-1 better. Germline V gene data show CDR1 as MNHEY and CDR2 as SVGAGI. The CDR3 loop spans 15 amino acids. CDR3 in amino acids: CASSYYLAGFYEQFF. The CDR3 DNA follows: TGTGCCAGCAGTTACTACCTAGCGGGGTTCTACGAGCAGTTCTTC.

This clonotype was recorded a few times. The chain employs TRBV7-9 and TRBJ2-1; TRBD2 agrees at 11 bases. V gave up 6 bases and J gave up 4 bases; unmatched junction bases: 5. The V gene's germline CDR1 is SEHNR and CDR2 FQNEAQ (reference sequence). This CDR3 contains 15 residues. As DNA, the CDR3 is TGTGCCAGCAGTGAAACTAGCGGGAGATACAATGAGCAGTTCTTC. Protein sequence: CASSETSGRYNEQFF.

This clonotype appeared a few times. The CDR3 DNA follows: TGTGCCAGCAGCCCTGGACAGTTCGTAGCTCAGCCCCAGCATTTT. Protein sequence: CASSPGQFVAQPQHF. This chain links TRBV27 with TRBJ1-5; tentatively, D is TRBD1 (6 bases). This CDR3 contains 15 residues. Germline V CDR1 and CDR2: MNHEY, SMNVEV (reference sequence). V was shortened by 6 bases and J by 6 bases, with 18 bases between the two germline ends.

The gene calls are TRBV20-1 and TRBJ1-2; D gene ambiguous. The CDR3 has 13 residues. Trimming shortened V by 5 bases and J by 0 bases, and 10 bases separated the two germline ends. Germline CDR1 is DFQATT and CDR2 is SNEGSKA (reference sequence). The DNA of the CDR3 is TGCAGTGCTCCGGACGGAACTAACTATGGCTACACCTTC. The encoded protein is CSAPDGTNYGYTF.

In its sample, this clonotype was seen once. V and J are TRBV24-1 and TRBJ2-3, with D maybe TRBD1 (6 bases). V lost 1 base to trimming and J lost 2 bases, with 12 bases between them. CDR1 and CDR2 (germline): KGHDR, SFDVKD. The CDR3 totals 16 residues. Here the CDR3 DNA reads TGTGCCACCAGTGATTTAGGGGGTTCCAACACAGATACGCAGTATTTT. It encodes CATSDLGGSNTDTQYF.

The chain combines TRBV29-1 with TRBJ1-1; the D is unclear. The germline V gene has CDR1 SQVTM and CDR2 ANQGSEA. This CDR3 has 12 residues. Deletions cut 6 bases from V and 10 bases from J, with 18 bases between. The CDR3 region is CSVGRAPEGAFF. CDR3 DNA sequence: TGCAGCGTCGGGCGAGCACCCGAGGGAGCTTTCTTT. The full variable domain, with the rest looked up from reference TRBV29-1 and TRBJ1-1, is SAVISQKPSRDICQRGTSLTIQCQVDSQVTMMFWYRQQPGQSLTLIATANQGSEATYESGFVIDKFPISRPNLTFSTLTVSNMSPEDSSIYLCSVGRAPEGAFFGQGTRLTVV.